This T cell receptor (beta chain) was obtained from a study of T cells expressing NK-cell markers. Study-wide background: Repertoire data for TCR beta were derived from sorted T cells (CD3+CD56+NKG2C+, CD3+CD56+NKG2C- and CD3+CD56-NKG2C+). Sequenced donors, eight in total, included seven who were HCMV-seropositive and one who was seronegative.

For each CDR3 protein, TCRdb gives one entry from its re-call of the 5' RACE reads, without DNA. The table for this sample gives under 600,000 distinct CDR3 sequences. This CDR3 is built from 13 residues. The rearrangement links TRBV12-3 or TRBV12-4 to TRBJ2-7; lacking DNA, the TRBD1 call made by TCRdb goes unchecked. The receptor was isolated from a woman in her 50s in good health. The material sequenced was blood T cells: a sorted CD56 or NKG2C T cell subset, CD4+ or CD8+ T cells, or bulk PBMC T cells (not recorded which). The chain's CDR3 is CASSSRERYEQYF.